The sequence of this T cell receptor (beta chain) was determined in a study of beta chain features in type 1 diabetes. General study points: Type 1 diabetes patients had moderately but significantly shorter TCRB CDR3s in all four CD4+ subsets.

In its sample, this clone was seen a few times. No antigen is known for it. The CDR3 extends over 15 amino acids. Unmatched junction bases numbered 5, after V lost 4 bases and J lost 4 bases. CDR1 is MNHNY, CDR2 SVGAGI, per germline (reference sequence). Since all of the isolated RNA was reverse transcribed, expressed TCRB transcripts were what got sequenced. TCRdb's copy holds only in-frame clones and misses some; the assay was immunoSEQ multiplex PCR. The sample lists under 25,000 clones, about 50% occurring once. This sequence joins TRBV6-6 and TRBJ1-5, with 9 bases fitting TRBD1. The TCR originated in a man aged 18 to 30 with type 1 diabetes. The source material was stem cell memory CD4+ T cells from blood. This CDR3 reads CASSLTGTGNQPQHF. As DNA, the CDR3 is TGTGCCAGCAGTTTAACCGGGACAGGGAATCAGCCCCAGCATTTT.